This T cell receptor (beta chain) was found in a study of tissue T cells after allogeneic stem cell transplantation. The CDR3 sequence is 17 residues long. V gave up 0 bases and J gave up 0 bases; unmatched junction bases: 4. Germline V gene sequence: CDR1 SGHSA, CDR2 FRNQAP. The assay was immunoSEQ multiplex PCR, and TCRdb's table has in-frame clones only and misses some. Of about 48,000 clones in the sample, around 67% were seen once. This clone has more than one count but fewer than ten. The gene symbols are mouse symbols. The read falls 1 residue short of the CDR3 end, and the missing part is taken from the germline J gene.

Sequencing used sorted cells pooled from one or two spleens. The rearrangement uses TRBV16 and TRBJ1-4; 7 nucleotides match TRBD1. The clonotype originates from a pool of C57BL/6 mice in good health. CDR3 in amino acids: CASSLEGQIISNERLFF. The part of the CDR3 DNA that was read is TGTGCAAGCAGCTTAGAGGGACAGATTATTTCCAACGAAAGATTATTT.